Detailed here is one TCR beta chain. A single record per CDR3 protein comes from TCRdb applying MiXCR to the RT-PCR reads. The sample yields just under 550,000 distinct CDR3 sequences, under 30% seen once. The V gene lost 2 bases and the J gene lost 6 bases, with 9 bases spanning the gap. CDR1 and CDR2 (germline): LGHDT, YNNKEL (reference sequence). The length of the CDR3 is 13 residues. The data were taken from a study of response to subunit inactivated influenza vaccine. These data are also associated with another study on T cells expressing NK-cell markers. Turning to that study: Libraries used 5'RACE template switching adding universal primer site and UMIs. Dominant NKG2C+ clonotypes in about six donors made up about 1.0-7.5% of CD8+ T cells. The CD3+CD56-NKG2C+ fraction of a few donors was likewise dominated by these clonotypes.

The sequencing used CD4+ T cells sorted from PBMCs, collected about 12 days after vaccination. The V call is TRBV3-1, the J call TRBJ2-3; D remains unclear. The source is a man over 45 who received an inactivated influenza vaccine. The CDR3 sequence is CASSQNAADTQYF. In DNA form, the CDR3 reads TGTGCCAGCAGCCAAAATGCCGCCGATACGCAGTATTTT.